This T cell receptor (beta chain) is from a study of blood T cells in healthy people across ages. Whole-study findings and limits: More naive CD4+ cells and higher diversity marked long-lived donors relative to aged donors.

The individuals who served as donors were healthy Caucasians living in Russia, aged about 6 to 95. Total RNA was extracted at no less than 6 micrograms per sample. This clonotype was counted at least ten times. Its matching antigen is unknown. Through a sample-barcoded 5' primer and a J-beta primer mix, a second PCR was run for about 6 to 11 cycles. One entry per CDR3 protein results from TCRdb running MiXCR on the 5' RACE reads. The sample includes approximately 290,000 distinct CDR3 sequences, roughly a quarter of them seen just once. From germline, CDR1 is SGHRS and CDR2 YFSETQ. The CDR3 is 14 amino acids. Trimming cost V 3 bases and J 0 bases, with 7 bases left between them.

Sequencing used blood. This clonotype originated in a woman in her seventies in good health. V and J are TRBV5-1 and TRBJ2-1, with no clear D. The CDR3: CASSYLSSYNEQFF. The DNA for the CDR3 is TGCGCCAGCAGCTACCTAAGCTCCTACAATGAGCAGTTCTTC.